The present T cell receptor (beta chain) was sequenced within a study of control samples from healthy donors and cancer patients. The method was immunoSEQ multiplex PCR; TCRdb's version includes in-frame clones alone and lacks a portion of them. The sample shows about 140,000 clones, 88% of them seen only once. The CDR3 covers 15 residues. In germline, CDR1 is SGHRS, CDR2 YFSETQ. Deletions cut 2 bases from V and 0 bases from J, with 8 bases between. This chain uses TRBV5-1 with TRBJ1-4; D gene ambiguous. This receptor was taken from a man between 18 and 29 years old in good health. Sequencing was done on a sample of blood. DNA of the CDR3: TGCGCCAGCAGCTTAGGGATCGCAACTAATGAAAAACTGTTTTTT. This translates into CASSLGIATNEKLFF.